This TCR beta chain comes out of a study of T cells in localized non-small cell lung cancer. Study observations and caveats: Higher adjacent-lung clonality was associated with shorter survival. For the top 100 tumor clones, a median approximately 61 also appeared in adjacent lung. Heterogeneity is still possible, as just one tumor region was sequenced.

A word on this clone: Its cognate antigen is unknown.

Data came from immunoSEQ multiplex PCR; TCRdb stores just in-frame clones and leaves some out. The sample records just over 20,000 clones, over 65% being singletons. The sample here was PBMCs, taken before any cancer treatment. This clonotype originated in a woman aged 35-70 years with stage II squamous cell lung carcinoma.

This chain's CDR3 is CSVEDLGPNTEAFF. CDR3 DNA sequence: TGCAGCGTTGAAGATCTAGGGCCGAACACTGAAGCTTTCTTT. This chain links TRBV29-1 with TRBJ1-1; no reliable D call. This CDR3 is 14 amino acids long. Germline V lookup: CDR1 SQVTM, CDR2 ANQGSEA. The V end was cut by 0 bases, the J end by 1 base, with 9 bases between. Together with reference TRBV29-1 and TRBJ1-1, the CDR3 gives the full variable domain: SAVISQKPSRDICQRGTSLTIQCQVDSQVTMMFWYRQQPGQSLTLIATANQGSEATYESGFVIDKFPISRPNLTFSTLTVSNMSPEDSSIYLCSVEDLGPNTEAFFGQGTRLTVV.